This T cell receptor (beta chain) is drawn from a study of technical replicates of blood from four donors. Measured with immunoSEQ multiplex PCR; TCRdb has only the in-frame clones, and not every one. In the table there are about 74,000 clones, roughly 94% of which are singletons. The CDR3 is 12 amino acids. Germline values: CDR1 SEHNR, CDR2 FQNEAQ (reference sequence). The V end lost 7 bases, the J end lost 4 bases, and 9 bases lay between the germline ends. This chain links TRBV7-9 with TRBJ2-3; maybe TRBD1 (6 bases). Material: T cells isolated from PBMCs. The TCR originated in a human donor in good health. CDR3 sequence reads: CASTPGADTQYF. The CDR3 bases are TGTGCCAGCACCCCAGGGGCAGATACGCAGTATTTT.